This T cell receptor beta chain was sequenced in a study of blood T cell repertoires in COVID-19. The wider study: COVID-19 samples, acute and convalescent, were from the United States, Italy and Spain. T cells, B-cell-depleted T cells, or PBMCs supplied cDNA or gDNA.

A single count supports this clone. V was pared by 3 bases and J by 1 base, with 10 bases between. CDR1 and CDR2 (germline): DFQATT, SNEGSKA (reference sequence). CDR3 length equals 14 residues. In the original analysis: Reference gene primer amplification in the assay estimated nucleated cell counts. Generated by immunoSEQ multiplex PCR, the TCRdb table keeps only in-frame clones and is missing some. Clone size and the V and J calls come from that table; the DNA yielded D and trimming. The repertoire holds about 120,000 clones, with 85% as singletons. The sequence was obtained from an elderly man with acute or convalescent COVID-19. The sample comprised peripheral blood. The V call is TRBV20-1, the J call TRBJ1-5, with D unclear. CDR3 region: CSASSGFSNQPQHF. The CDR3 DNA sequence: TGCAGTGCTAGTTCGGGGTTCAGCAATCAGCCCCAGCATTTT.